This T cell receptor beta chain was documented in a study of cytomegalovirus exposure and HLA in healthy donors. V lost 5 bases to trimming and J lost 6 bases; unmatched junction nucleotides: 10. CDR3 length: 15 amino acids. Germline V gives CDR1 SGHTA, CDR2 FQGNSA. Study observations and caveats: Analysis was carried out at a later point, and it linked a missense DCLRE1C variant to TCR beta V- and J-gene trimming. 16,951 TCR beta sequences were associated with HLA alleles at 0.05 false discovery rate in a later analysis. TCR association rates varied by HLA locus in a later analysis, with DRB1 highest and HLA-C lowest.

As concerns this clone: Its matching antigen is unknown.

The study ran its PCR with 60 Vbeta and 13 Jbeta primers. Method: immunoSEQ multiplex PCR; TCRdb's copy keeps in-frame clones and lacks some. The sample yields about 100,000 clones, roughly 80% seen once. The TCR comes from an older woman in good health and CMV-seronegative. The chain couples TRBV7-2 to TRBJ1-1; TRBD1 agrees at 9 bases. Sample: PBMCs. The chain's CDR3 is CASSGGGTGLPEAFF. For the CDR3, the DNA is TGTGCCAGCAGCGGTGGGGGGACAGGGCTCCCTGAAGCTTTCTTT.